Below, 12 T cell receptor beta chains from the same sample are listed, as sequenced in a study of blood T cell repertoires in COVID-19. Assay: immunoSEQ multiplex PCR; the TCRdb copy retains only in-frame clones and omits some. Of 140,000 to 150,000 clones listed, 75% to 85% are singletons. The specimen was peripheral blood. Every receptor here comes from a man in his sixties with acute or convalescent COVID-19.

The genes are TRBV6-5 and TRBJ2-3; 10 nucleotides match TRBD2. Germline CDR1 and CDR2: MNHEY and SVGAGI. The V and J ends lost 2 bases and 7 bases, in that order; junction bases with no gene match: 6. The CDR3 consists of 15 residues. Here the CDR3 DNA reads TGTGCCAGCAGTTACAGGGCTAGCGGGAGCAATACGCAGTATTTT. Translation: CASSYRASGSNTQYF.

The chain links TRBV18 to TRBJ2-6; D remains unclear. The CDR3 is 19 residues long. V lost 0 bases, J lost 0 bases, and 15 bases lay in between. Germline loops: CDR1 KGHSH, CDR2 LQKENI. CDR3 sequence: CASSPPGRSYDSGANVLTF. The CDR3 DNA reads TGTGCCAGCTCACCACCGGGCAGGTCTTATGACTCTGGGGCCAACGTCCTGACTTTC.

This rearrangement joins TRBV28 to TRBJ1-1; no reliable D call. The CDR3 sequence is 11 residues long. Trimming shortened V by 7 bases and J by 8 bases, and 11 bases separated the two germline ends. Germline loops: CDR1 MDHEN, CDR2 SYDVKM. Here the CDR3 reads CASMLRQEAFF. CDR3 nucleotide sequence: TGTGCCAGCATGTTGAGGCAGGAAGCTTTCTTT.

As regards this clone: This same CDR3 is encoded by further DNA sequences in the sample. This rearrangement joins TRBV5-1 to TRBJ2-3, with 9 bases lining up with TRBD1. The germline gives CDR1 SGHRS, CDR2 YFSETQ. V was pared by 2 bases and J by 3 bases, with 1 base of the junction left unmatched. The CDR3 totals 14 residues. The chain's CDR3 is CASSFGQGTDTQYF. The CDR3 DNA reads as TGCGCCAGCAGCTTCGGACAGGGGACAGATACGCAGTATTTT.

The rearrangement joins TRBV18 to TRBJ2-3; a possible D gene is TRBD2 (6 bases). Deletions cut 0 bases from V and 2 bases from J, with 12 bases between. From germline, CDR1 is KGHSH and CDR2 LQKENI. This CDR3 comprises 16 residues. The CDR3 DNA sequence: TGTGCCAGCTCACCACCACCGGGGGAGGACACAGATACGCAGTATTTT. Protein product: CASSPPPGEDTDTQYF.

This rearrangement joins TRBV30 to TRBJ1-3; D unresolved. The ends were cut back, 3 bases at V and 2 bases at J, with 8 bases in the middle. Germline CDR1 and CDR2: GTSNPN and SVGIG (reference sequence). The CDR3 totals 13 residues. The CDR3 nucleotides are TGTGCCTGGAGAACAACAGCTGGAAACACCATATATTTT. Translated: CAWRTTAGNTIYF.

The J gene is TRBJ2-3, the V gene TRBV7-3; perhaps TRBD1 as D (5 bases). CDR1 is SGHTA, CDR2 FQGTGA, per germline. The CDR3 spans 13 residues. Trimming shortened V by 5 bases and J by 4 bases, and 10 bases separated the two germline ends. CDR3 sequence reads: CASSPQGADTQYF. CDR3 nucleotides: TGTGCCAGCAGCCCCCAAGGGGCAGATACGCAGTATTTT. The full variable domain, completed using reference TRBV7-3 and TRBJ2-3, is GAGVSQTPSNKVTEKGKYVELRCDPISGHTALYWYRQSLGQGPEFLIYFQGTGAADDSGLPNDRFFAVRPEGSVSTLKIQRTERGDSAVYLCASSPQGADTQYFGPGTRLTVL.

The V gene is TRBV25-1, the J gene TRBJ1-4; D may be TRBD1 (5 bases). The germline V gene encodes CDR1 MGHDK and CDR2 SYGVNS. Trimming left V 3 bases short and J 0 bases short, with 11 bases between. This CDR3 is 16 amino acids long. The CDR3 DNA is TGTGCCAGCAGTGAGATAGGGGCCCCAACTAATGAAAAACTGTTTTTT. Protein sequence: CASSEIGAPTNEKLFF.

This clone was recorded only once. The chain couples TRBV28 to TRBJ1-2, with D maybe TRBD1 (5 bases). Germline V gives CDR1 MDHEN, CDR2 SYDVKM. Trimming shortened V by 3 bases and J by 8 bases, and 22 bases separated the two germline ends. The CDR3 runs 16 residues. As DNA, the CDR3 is TGTGCCAGCAGTTTCCCCAGCCCAGGGCAGACACAGGGCTACACCTTC. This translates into CASSFPSPGQTQGYTF.

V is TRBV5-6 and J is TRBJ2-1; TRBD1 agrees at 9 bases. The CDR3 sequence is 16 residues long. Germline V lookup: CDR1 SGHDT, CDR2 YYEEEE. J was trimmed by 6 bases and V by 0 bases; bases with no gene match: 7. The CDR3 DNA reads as TGTGCCAGCAGCTTGGCCTTAGGGACAGGGCGCAATGAGCAGTTCTTC. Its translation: CASSLALGTGRNEQFF.

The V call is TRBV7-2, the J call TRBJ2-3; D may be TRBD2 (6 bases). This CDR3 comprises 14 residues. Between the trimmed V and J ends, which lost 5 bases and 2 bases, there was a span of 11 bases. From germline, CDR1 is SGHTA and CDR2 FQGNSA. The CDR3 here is CASSLSGPTDTQYF. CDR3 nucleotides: TGTGCCAGCAGCCTTAGCGGCCCCACAGATACGCAGTATTTT.

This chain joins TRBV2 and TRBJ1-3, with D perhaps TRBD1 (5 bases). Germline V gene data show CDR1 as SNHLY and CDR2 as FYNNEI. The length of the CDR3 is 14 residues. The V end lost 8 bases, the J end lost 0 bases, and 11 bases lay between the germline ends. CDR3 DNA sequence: TGTGCCAGCTATCGACAGAGCTCTGGAAACACCATATATTTT. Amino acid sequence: CASYRQSSGNTIYF.